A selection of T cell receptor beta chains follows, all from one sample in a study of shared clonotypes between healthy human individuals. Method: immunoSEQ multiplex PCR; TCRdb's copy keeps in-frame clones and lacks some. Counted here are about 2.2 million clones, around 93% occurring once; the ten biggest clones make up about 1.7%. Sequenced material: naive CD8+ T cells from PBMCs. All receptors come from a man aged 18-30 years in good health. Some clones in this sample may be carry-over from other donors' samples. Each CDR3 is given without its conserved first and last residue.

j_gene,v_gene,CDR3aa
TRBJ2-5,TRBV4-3,ASSQDDGGRDQETQY
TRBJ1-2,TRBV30,ACFRGVLHEGYT
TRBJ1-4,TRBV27,ASSFIGLGEKLF
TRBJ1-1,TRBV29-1,SVVGGKSPEAF
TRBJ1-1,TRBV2,ASTPTVAEAF
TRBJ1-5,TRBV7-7,ASSHGTDSNQPQH
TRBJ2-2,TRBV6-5,ASSYGLPTGELF
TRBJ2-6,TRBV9,ASSHRDGLSGANVLT
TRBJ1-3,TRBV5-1,ASSLANSRDPGNTIY
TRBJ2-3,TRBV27,ASSLGPGGGTDTQY
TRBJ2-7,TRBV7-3,ASGLTSGREQY
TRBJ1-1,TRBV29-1,SEWGLDGPEAF
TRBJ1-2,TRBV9,ASSVGTGSDGYT